This T cell receptor beta chain was obtained from a study of OX40 agonist ivuxolimab in advanced cancers. CDR3 length: 15 residues. Germline loops: CDR1 SEHNR, CDR2 FQNEAQ (reference sequence). V shed 4 bases and J 10 bases; nucleotides not matched to a gene: 14. With autoimmune disease history or systemic immunosuppression, patients were excluded. This table comes from immunoSEQ multiplex PCR, and its TCRdb copy is limited to in-frame clones, with some not included. This sample yields 45,000 to 60,000 clones, of which about 87% are seen a single time; approximately 5% belongs to the top ten. The material was CD4+ or CD8+ T cells sorted from blood, obtained in a trial of the OX40 agonist ivuxolimab. The source of this sequence is an adult with an advanced solid tumor such as melanoma, head and neck, liver or kidney cancer. The chain combines TRBV7-9 with TRBJ1-2; 8 nucleotides line up with TRBD1. CDR3: CASSSARGRLGTYTF. The CDR3 DNA reads TGTGCCAGCAGCTCGGCCAGGGGGCGCCTTGGGACCTACACCTTC.